This entry describes one TCR beta chain. In the authors' methods: Reference gene primers were amplified, and this amplification served to estimate nucleated cell counts. The assay was immunoSEQ multiplex PCR, and TCRdb's table has in-frame clones only and misses some. The V and J calls and the clone size are those of that table, but D and trimming were determined from the DNA. In the table there are about 99,000 clones, more than 80% of which are singletons. CDR3 length: 15 amino acids. The junction had 1 base not matched to a gene; V was cut back by 3 bases and J by 2 bases. Germline CDR1 SGDLS, CDR2 YYNGEE. The data derive from a study of blood T cell repertoires in COVID-19. The wider study: Sites in the United States, Italy and Spain provided acute and convalescent COVID-19 samples. PBMCs, B-cell-depleted T cells, or T cells provided the cDNA or gDNA that made up the material.

The chain links TRBV9 to TRBJ2-1; 11 positions match TRBD2. Sequencing was performed on peripheral blood. This clonotype was sampled from a human donor in a cohort sampled during active COVID-19. DNA of the CDR3: TGTGCCAGCAGCGCGACTAGCGGGGCCTACAATGAGCAGTTCTTC. Encoded protein: CASSATSGAYNEQFF. Looking up the rest from reference TRBV9 and TRBJ2-1 gives the full variable domain: DSGVTQTPKHLITATGQRVTLRCSPRSGDLSVYWYQQSLDQGLQFLIQYYNGEERAKGNILERFSAQQFPDLHSELNLSSLELGDSALYFCASSATSGAYNEQFFGPGTRLTVL.